This T cell receptor (beta chain) was found in a study of regulatory T cells in long-lasting Graves disease. The time point is: newly diagnosed GD, antithyroid drugs for less than 3 months. After RNA was extracted from PBMCs, the TCR library was made from it. An endocrinology unit in Xi'an, China, supplied the patients. The germline V gene has CDR1 SGHTA and CDR2 FQGNSA. This CDR3 contains 14 residues. Trimming cost V 0 bases and J 13 bases, with 16 bases left between them. Researchers made TCR beta libraries by using iRepertoire HTBI primers and running Arm-PCR on CDR3 regions. As handled by the study authors: Identification of gene segments yielded some 62 TRBV and more than eleven TRBJ across samples. One entry per CDR3 protein, called by TCRdb with MiXCR from the multiplex PCR reads. TCRdb, not the authors, supplied the V and J calls. The sample lists 200,000 to 250,000 distinct CDR3 sequences, 15% to 20% occurring once.

The chain employs TRBV7-2 and TRBJ2-1; D gene ambiguous. The source was peripheral blood mononuclear cells (PBMCs), collected at new diagnosis, from a patient treated with antithyroid drugs. This clonotype was sampled from a female donor with Graves disease. The CDR3 reads CASSLAGWSVPQFF. The CDR3, as DNA: TGTGCCAGCAGCTTAGCGGGATGGTCTGTTCCCCAGTTCTTC.